This T cell receptor (beta chain) derives from a study of STAT5B mutations in CD4+ large granular lymphocyte leukemia. Some clones are missing from TCRdb's copy, which holds only in-frame ones; the method was immunoSEQ multiplex PCR. The sample shows around 23,000 clones, roughly 87% of them seen only once. Germline assignment: CDR1 SEHNR and CDR2 FQNEAQ (reference sequence). This CDR3 is 14 amino acids long. In regard to this clone: At one end, the junction sequence differs from germline, possibly due to a read error.

This receptor was obtained from a human donor in good health. J is TRBJ1-4 and V is TRBV7-9; weak D call: TRBD1 (5 bases). The sequencing sample was made of CD4+ T cells from blood buffy coats. The CDR3 region has the DNA TGTGCCAGCAGCTTTTGGGACGTTGATGAAAGACTGTTTTTT. This translates into CASSFWDVDERLFF.